A selection of T cell receptor beta chains follows, all from one sample in a study of blood T cell repertoires in COVID-19. The data were produced by immunoSEQ multiplex PCR, yet TCRdb's version contains in-frame clones alone and is incomplete. This table holds more than 100,000 clones, around three quarters found once. Source material: peripheral blood. The source of these receptors is an elderly woman with acute or convalescent COVID-19. Each CDR3 is given with its conserved first and last residue. A D gene is named only where the DNA matches it firmly. Expanded clones get a size class; other rows say once, few or many, or leave the size out.

DNA: TGCGCCAGCAGCGAGGGTCACCCGGGGGAAAAACTGTTTTTT
CDR3: CASSEGHPGEKLFF
J: TRBJ1-4
D: .
size: .
V: TRBV5-1

DNA: TGTGCCAGCAGTTTAATGGGACAGGGGAACACTGAAGCTTTCTTT
CDR3: CASSLMGQGNTEAFF
J: TRBJ1-1
D: TRBD1
size: once
V: TRBV28

DNA: TGTGCCAGCAGCCCCCCGAGAGGACAAAGGGCAGATACGCAGTATTTT
CDR3: CASSPPRGQRADTQYF
J: TRBJ2-3
D: .
size: .
V: TRBV3-1/TRBV3-2

DNA: TGTGCCAGCAGTTTACTTTCTAGCGGGAGGGCCAATGAGCAGTTCTTC
CDR3: CASSLLSSGRANEQFF
J: TRBJ2-1
D: TRBD2
size: .
V: TRBV28

DNA: TGTGCCAGCAGTGCGGACAGGGGGCCTGGAAACACCATATATTTT
CDR3: CASSADRGPGNTIYF
J: TRBJ1-3
D: TRBD1
size: few
V: TRBV2

DNA: TGTGCCAGCAGCCCTACAAGAAGAACAGGGGAAGCTTTCTTT
CDR3: CASSPTRRTGEAFF
J: TRBJ1-1
D: .
size: .
V: TRBV4-2

DNA: TGTGCCAGCAGTTCCAGGGTCCACGAGCAGTACTTC
CDR3: CASSSRVHEQYF
J: TRBJ2-7
D: .
size: .
V: TRBV6-2/TRBV6-3

DNA: TGTGCCAGCTCACTCGGGACATCAAGTAACTATGGCTACACCTTC
CDR3: CASSLGTSSNYGYTF
J: TRBJ1-2
D: .
size: .
V: TRBV18

DNA: TGCGCCAGCAGCCTGGACATGCCTTACAATGAGCAGTTCTTC
CDR3: CASSLDMPYNEQFF
J: TRBJ2-1
D: .
size: .
V: TRBV5-1

DNA: TGCGCCAGCAGCTTCAGAGGGGGCGCGGGCACTGAAGCTTTCTTT
CDR3: CASSFRGGAGTEAFF
J: TRBJ1-1
D: TRBD1
size: once
V: TRBV5-1

DNA: TGCGCCAGCAGCCTCGGGACAGGGGATGAAAAACTGTTTTTT
CDR3: CASSLGTGDEKLFF
J: TRBJ1-4
D: TRBD1
size: .
V: TRBV4-3

DNA: TGTGCCAGCAGCGACACCCAACAGGGGAGGAAGGCCCAGCATTTT
CDR3: CASSDTQQGRKAQHF
J: TRBJ1-5
D: TRBD1
size: .
V: TRBV6-5

DNA: TGTGCCAGCACGGCCGGAGGGAGGGCCACTGAAGCTTTCTTT
CDR3: CASTAGGRATEAFF
J: TRBJ1-1
D: .
size: many
V: TRBV7-6

DNA: TGTGCCAGCAGCTTAAATCTCCCCAATGAGCAGTTCTTC
CDR3: CASSLNLPNEQFF
J: TRBJ2-1
D: .
size: few
V: TRBV11-1

DNA: TGTGCCAGCAGTTACGAACAGGGGGGCAATTCACCCCTCCACTTT
CDR3: CASSYEQGGNSPLHF
J: TRBJ1-6
D: TRBD1
size: .
V: TRBV6-6

DNA: TGCGCCAGCAGGCGGGCGGGGGTCAGTGAAGCTTTCTTT
CDR3: CASRRAGVSEAFF
J: TRBJ1-1
D: .
size: .
V: TRBV4-1

DNA: TGCGCCAGCAGCCTGAGGACAGGGCAATATTCAGCTTTCTTT
CDR3: CASSLRTGQYSAFF
J: TRBJ1-1
D: TRBD1
size: .
V: TRBV4-3

DNA: TGTGCCAGTGGTAGACAGCCGAACACCGGGGAGCTGTTTTTT
CDR3: CASGRQPNTGELFF
J: TRBJ2-2
D: .
size: .
V: TRBV7-2

DNA: TGCGCCAGCAGCCAGACACAGGGTGGGGACACTGAAGCTTTCTTT
CDR3: CASSQTQGGDTEAFF
J: TRBJ1-1
D: .
size: .
V: TRBV5-1

DNA: TGTGCCAGCTCAAATACCGGGACTTCGCAAGAGACCCAGTACTTC
CDR3: CASSNTGTSQETQYF
J: TRBJ2-5
D: .
size: few
V: TRBV18

DNA: TGTGCCAGTAGTAAGCGACAGGGTAAAGAGACCCAGTACTTC
CDR3: CASSKRQGKETQYF
J: TRBJ2-5
D: TRBD1
size: many
V: TRBV19

DNA: TGTGCCAGTAGTATCAGGGTCGGTGGAAACACTGAAGCTTTCTTT
CDR3: CASSIRVGGNTEAFF
J: TRBJ1-1
D: .
size: .
V: TRBV19

DNA: TGTGCCAGCTCACCGGGACAGGGGAGCACTGAAGCTTTCTTT
CDR3: CASSPGQGSTEAFF
J: TRBJ1-1
D: TRBD1
size: few
V: TRBV18

DNA: TGTGCCAGCAGTTTACGGCACAGACCTTATGGCTACACCTTC
CDR3: CASSLRHRPYGYTF
J: TRBJ1-2
D: .
size: .
V: TRBV28

DNA: TGCGCCAGCGGGACAGGGGGCGTCTTTGGCTACACCTTC
CDR3: CASGTGGVFGYTF
J: TRBJ1-2
D: TRBD1
size: .
V: TRBV5-1

DNA: TGTGCCTCTTCAGTCTTTAGCACAGATACGCAGTATTTT
CDR3: CASSVFSTDTQYF
J: TRBJ2-3
D: .
size: .
V: TRBV10-3

DNA: TGTGCCAGCAGCCAAGGAAACGGAGACTATGGCTACACCTTC
CDR3: CASSQGNGDYGYTF
J: TRBJ1-2
D: .
size: few
V: TRBV3-1/TRBV3-2

DNA: TGTGCCACCAGCAGAGCTGGGACAGGGTCCCACAATGAGCAGTTCTTC
CDR3: CATSRAGTGSHNEQFF
J: TRBJ2-1
D: TRBD1
size: .
V: TRBV24-1

DNA: TGTGCCAGTAGTACCGACAGGACGGATCAGCCCCAGCATTTT
CDR3: CASSTDRTDQPQHF
J: TRBJ1-5
D: .
size: .
V: TRBV19

DNA: TGTGCCAGCGCGTGGGACAGGCTGAACACTGAAGCTTTCTTT
CDR3: CASAWDRLNTEAFF
J: TRBJ1-1
D: TRBD1
size: .
V: TRBV18

DNA: TGTGCCAGCAGTGACACGACAGGGGCGAATGAAAAACTGTTTTTT
CDR3: CASSDTTGANEKLFF
J: TRBJ1-4
D: TRBD1
size: .
V: TRBV6-6

DNA: TGTGCCAGCAGCTTAACGTCGGGACTAGCGGGAGGCTCAGCCTACGAGCAGTACTTC
CDR3: CASSLTSGLAGGSAYEQYF
J: TRBJ2-7
D: TRBD2
size: once
V: TRBV7-3

DNA: TGTGCCACCGCGAGCAGGGGGATCAACGAGCAGTACTTC
CDR3: CATASRGINEQYF
J: TRBJ2-7
D: TRBD1
size: .
V: TRBV5-6

DNA: TGCAGCGTTGTAGTACAGGGGGCCCCCTTGGGTGAGCAGTTCTTC
CDR3: CSVVVQGAPLGEQFF
J: TRBJ2-1
D: TRBD1
size: few
V: TRBV29-1

DNA: TGTGCCAGCAGCTTAGCCCGGGGGGGAGTGAGGTTCTTC
CDR3: CASSLARGGVRFF
J: TRBJ2-1
D: TRBD2
size: .
V: TRBV7-8

DNA: TGTGCCAGCTCTTCGTATCTGAACACTGAAGCTTTCTTT
CDR3: CASSSYLNTEAFF
J: TRBJ1-1
D: .
size: .
V: TRBV19

DNA: TGTGCCTGGAGTGTAGGCCAGGGGAACACTGAAGCTTTCTTT
CDR3: CAWSVGQGNTEAFF
J: TRBJ1-1
D: .
size: .
V: TRBV30

DNA: TGTGCCAGCAGCTTGCTGAGCCGTAATGAGCAGTTCTTC
CDR3: CASSLLSRNEQFF
J: TRBJ2-1
D: .
size: .
V: TRBV7-9

DNA: TGTGCCTGGAGTGTCGGGGCTGAAGCTTTCTTT
CDR3: CAWSVGAEAFF
J: TRBJ1-1
D: .
size: .
V: TRBV30

DNA: TGTGCCAGCGAGGGGGCATCTCCGAACACTGAAGCTTTCTTT
CDR3: CASEGASPNTEAFF
J: TRBJ1-1
D: TRBD1
size: .
V: TRBV6-5

DNA: TGTGCCACCAGTGACAAAAATAGCAATCAGCCCCAGCATTTT
CDR3: CATSDKNSNQPQHF
J: TRBJ1-5
D: .
size: .
V: TRBV24-1

DNA: TGTGCCAGCTCACCAGACACTAACTATGGCTACACCTTC
CDR3: CASSPDTNYGYTF
J: TRBJ1-2
D: .
size: .
V: TRBV18

DNA: TGTGCCAGCAGCTTAGGGGGGGGGAGCTCCTATAATTCACCCCTCCACTTT
CDR3: CASSLGGGSSYNSPLHF
J: TRBJ1-6
D: .
size: once
V: TRBV11-2

DNA: TGTGCCAGCAGCCAAGATTTAACAGGGAGAATCTACACCTTC
CDR3: CASSQDLTGRIYTF
J: TRBJ1-2
D: .
size: .
V: TRBV3-1/TRBV3-2

DNA: TGTGCCAGCACCTCGGCGGGGGTGTACGGCTACACCTTC
CDR3: CASTSAGVYGYTF
J: TRBJ1-2
D: .
size: few
V: TRBV5-4

DNA: TGTGCCAGCAGCTTGGCTAGCGGGAGGGCCACAGATACGCAGTATTTT
CDR3: CASSLASGRATDTQYF
J: TRBJ2-3
D: TRBD2
size: once
V: TRBV7-8